The present T cell receptor beta chain was sequenced within a study of CD8 T cells in ankylosing spondylitis. General study results and limits: Reports say disease-linked clones showed up significantly more in matched ankylosing spondylitis synovial fluid. Made up of about eight highly homologous variants, a TCR beta motif appeared characteristic of ankylosing spondylitis blood. A subset of motif variants has previously been described in the synovial fluid and blood of reactive arthritis.

A quantitative 5'-RACE method, one with molecular barcodes, was used to make TCR beta libraries. A single record per CDR3 protein comes from TCRdb applying MiXCR to the 5' RACE reads. Here the sample spans hundreds of thousands of distinct CDR3 sequences, more than 25% being singletons. With regard to this clonotype: Its antigen is still unknown.

CDR3 length equals 15 residues. Germline CDR1 MDHEN, CDR2 SYDVKM. V shed 2 bases and J shed 8 bases, with 18 bases lying between them. The sample taken for sequencing was blood, either unsorted or a sorted T cell fraction (not recorded which). The TCR originated in a male donor with ankylosing spondylitis or in good health (not recorded which). The chain couples TRBV28 to TRBJ1-2; the D gene is possibly TRBD1 (5 bases). CDR3 nucleotides: TGTGCCAGCAGTTTACACAGCCCAGGGATGGAAGGCTACACCTTC. This gives the protein CASSLHSPGMEGYTF.